This T cell receptor beta chain comes out of a study of cytomegalovirus exposure and HLA in healthy donors. Per germline, CDR1 SNHLY and CDR2 FYNNEI. The length of the CDR3 is 14 residues. Trimming removed 7 bases at V and 3 bases at J, with 13 bases between. 60 Vbeta and 13 Jbeta primers were used in PCR. Some clones are missing from TCRdb's copy, which holds only in-frame ones; the method was immunoSEQ multiplex PCR. This table has some 150,000 clones, approximately 84% appearing once. The chain combines TRBV2 with TRBJ1-5; weak D call: TRBD1 (5 bases). Source material: PBMCs. The TCR comes from a woman between 40 and 50 years old in good health and CMV-seronegative. As DNA, the CDR3 is TGTGCCAGCAAACCAGGACAAATCAATCAGCCCCAGCATTTT. It codes for CASKPGQINQPQHF.